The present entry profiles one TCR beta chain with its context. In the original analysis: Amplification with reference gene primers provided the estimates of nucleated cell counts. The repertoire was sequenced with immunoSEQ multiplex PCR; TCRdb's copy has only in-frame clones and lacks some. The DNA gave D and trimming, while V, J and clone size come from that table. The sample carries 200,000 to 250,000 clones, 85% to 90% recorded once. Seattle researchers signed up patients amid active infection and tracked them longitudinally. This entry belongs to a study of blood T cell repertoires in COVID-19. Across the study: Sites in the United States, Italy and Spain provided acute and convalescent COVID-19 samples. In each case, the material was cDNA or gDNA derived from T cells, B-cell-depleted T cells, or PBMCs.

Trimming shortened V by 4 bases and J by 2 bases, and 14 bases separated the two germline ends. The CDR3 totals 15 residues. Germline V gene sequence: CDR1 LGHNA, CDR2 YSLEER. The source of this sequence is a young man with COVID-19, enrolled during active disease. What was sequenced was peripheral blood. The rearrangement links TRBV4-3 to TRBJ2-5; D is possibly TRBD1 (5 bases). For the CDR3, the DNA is TGCGCCAGCAGCCGGGGCCGAGACAGTCAAGAGACCCAGTACTTC. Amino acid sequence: CASSRGRDSQETQYF.